This T cell receptor (beta chain) is drawn from a study of blood T cell repertoires in COVID-19. Study-level information: There were acute and convalescent COVID-19 samples, and they came from the United States, Italy and Spain. PBMCs, B-cell-depleted T cells, or T cells were the source of the cDNA or gDNA that made up the material.

This CDR3 contains 13 residues. Germline V gene lookup returns CDR1 SGHRS and CDR2 YFSETQ. Trimming removed 3 bases from V and 3 bases from J, with 9 bases in between. Original data processing: Nucleated cell counts were estimated from reference gene primer amplification. Method: immunoSEQ multiplex PCR; TCRdb's copy keeps in-frame clones and lacks some. V, J and clone size were drawn from that table, and D and trimming were deduced from the DNA. The table records about 240,000 clones, 80% to 85% of them present only once. Sequencing used peripheral blood. The receptor was derived from a woman aged 18-29 years with acute or convalescent COVID-19. V is TRBV5-1 and J is TRBJ1-2; the D is unclear. CDR3 nucleotide sequence: TGCGCCAGCAGCTCAGCCGGAGACTATGGCTACACCTTC. It yields the protein CASSSAGDYGYTF.